This paragraph covers one TCR beta chain sequence. What it recognizes is unknown. The V gene's germline CDR1 is MNHNS and CDR2 SASEGT. The V and J ends lost 6 bases and 2 bases, in that order; junction bases with no gene match: 11. The CDR3 is 16 amino acids. From the RACE reads, TCRdb called clonotypes with MiXCR, one entry per CDR3 protein. Of approximately 370,000 distinct CDR3 sequences listed, about 5% are singletons. This record belongs to a study of human T cells and chemical hapten exposure. Sample time point: pre-sensitization, week 0. Treatment meaning: therapeutic diphenylcyclopropenone sensitization with weekly scalp DPC. Regarding the study as a whole: Unchanged with DPC sensitization were TCRs above 1 in 1000 frequency. Given that the donors had alopecia, their immune response may differ from that seen in healthy people.

The TCR comes from a young woman with alopecia areata. Some clones in this sample may be carry-over from other donors' samples. The material sequenced was whole blood, taken in connection with sensitization to the hapten diphenylcyclopropenone (DPC). The chain combines TRBV6-1 with TRBJ2-3; 7 nucleotides align to TRBD1. In DNA form, the CDR3 reads TGTGCCAGCAGAGCTTACCACAGGGGAAACACAGATACGCAGTATTTT. Translation: CASRAYHRGNTDTQYF.